These 9 T cell receptor beta chains were sequenced from one sample in a study of cytomegalovirus exposure and HLA in healthy donors. PCR employed 60 Vbeta and 13 Jbeta primers. Here immunoSEQ multiplex PCR was the method, and the copy in TCRdb shows in-frame clones only, minus some. The table records 150,000 to 160,000 clones, 60% to 80% of them present only once. The sequencing input was PBMCs. The receptors come from a man aged 30 to 39 in good health and CMV-seropositive.

The V and J genes are TRBV5-1 and TRBJ1-1, with D uncertain. V was shortened by 0 bases and J by 1 base, with 7 bases between the two germline ends. From germline, CDR1 is SGHRS and CDR2 YFSETQ. The CDR3 totals 14 residues. CDR3 sequence reads: CASSLVRGNTEAFF. The CDR3 DNA reads TGCGCCAGCAGCTTGGTCCGGGGGAACACTGAAGCTTTCTTT.

The rearrangement joins TRBV7-6 to TRBJ1-2; D ambiguous. Trimming removed 1 base from V and 3 bases from J, with 12 bases in between. The CDR3 is made up of 15 amino acids. The germline V gene encodes CDR1 SGHVS and CDR2 FNYEAQ. Here the CDR3 DNA reads TGTGCCAGCAGCTTAGGGCCAGGTTATGACTATGGCTACACCTTC. This codes for CASSLGPGYDYGYTF.

This chain joins TRBV19 and TRBJ1-2; a possible D gene is TRBD1 (5 bases). Germline values: CDR1 LNHDA, CDR2 SQIVND (reference sequence). V shed 6 bases and J shed 8 bases, with 16 bases lying between them. The CDR3 has 13 amino acids. DNA for the CDR3: TGTGCCAGTAGGGACGCTCAGCCAGGGGGCTACACCTTC. This sequence encodes CASRDAQPGGYTF. The full variable domain, in which reference TRBV19 and TRBJ1-2 provide the parts outside the CDR3, is DGGITQSPKYLFRKEGQNVTLSCEQNLNHDAMYWYRQDPGQGLRLIYYSQIVNDFQKGDIAEGYSVSREKKESFPLTVTSAQKNPTAFYLCASRDAQPGGYTFGSGTRLTVV.

The chain has TRBV6-4 and TRBJ2-1; no clear D gene. The germline V gene encodes CDR1 MRHNA and CDR2 SNTAGT. V was cut by 2 bases and J by 9 bases, with 23 bases left in between. CDR3 size: 17 residues. This chain's CDR3 is CASSDRSMPSSNVEQFF. CDR3 nucleotides: TGTGCCAGCAGTGACCGTTCTATGCCCTCCTCCAATGTTGAGCAGTTCTTC.

V and J are TRBV7-2 and TRBJ2-1; 15 nucleotides agree with TRBD2. This CDR3 spans 19 amino acids. Germline CDR1 is SGHTA and CDR2 is FQGNSA. With V trimmed by 0 bases and J by 4 bases, 7 bases remained unmatched. CDR3 in DNA: TGTGCCAGCAGCTTAGCAGGGACTAGCGGGAGGAACAGATACAATGAGCAGTTCTTC. This codes for CASSLAGTSGRNRYNEQFF. The variable domain in full, with the rest retrieved from reference TRBV7-2 and TRBJ2-1, is GAGVSQSPSNKVTEKGKDVELRCDPISGHTALYWYRQSLGQGLEFLIYFQGNSAPDKSGLPSDRFSAERTGGSVSTLTIQRTQQEDSAVYLCASSLAGTSGRNRYNEQFFGPGTRLTVL.

This chain links TRBV27 with TRBJ2-2; D may be TRBD2 (6 bases). The germline V and J ends were trimmed by 3 bases and 9 bases, with 11 bases remaining between them. The CDR3 has 13 residues. Germline CDR1 MNHEY, CDR2 SMNVEV (reference sequence). CDR3 coding DNA: TGTGCCAGCAGTTTCGGCGGGATGCGGGAGCTGTTTTTT. Protein product: CASSFGGMRELFF.

This clone was seen a few times. The chain links TRBV5-1 to TRBJ2-7; the D gene is possibly TRBD2 (6 bases). Germline-derived CDR1 and CDR2 are SGHRS and YFSETQ. This CDR3 has 15 amino acids. V gave up 4 bases and J gave up 3 bases, with 17 bases separating them. CDR3 in DNA: TGCGCCAGCAGCCCCTCGGGCAGGGAGGTCTACGAGCAGTACTTC. Encoded protein: CASSPSGREVYEQYF.

This clone turned up a few times. This rearrangement joins TRBV11-3 to TRBJ2-7; D is unclear. The germline V gene encodes CDR1 SGHNT and CDR2 YENEEA. This CDR3 comprises 13 residues. Trimming left V 2 bases short and J 3 bases short, with 8 bases between. The CDR3 reads CASSLFANYEQYF. CDR3 nucleotides: TGTGCCAGCAGCTTATTCGCGAACTACGAGCAGTACTTC.

This clone was counted once. This chain connects TRBV4-2 to TRBJ2-3, with D possibly matching TRBD2 (6 bases). The germline V gene has CDR1 LGHNA and CDR2 YNFKEQ. The V end was cut by 0 bases, the J end by 4 bases, with 20 bases between. CDR3 size: 18 residues. The CDR3 loop reads CASSQDLYGERESDTQYF. CDR3 in DNA: TGTGCCAGCAGCCAAGATCTATACGGAGAACGGGAGTCAGATACGCAGTATTTT.